The TCR beta chain under discussion was sequenced for a study of shared clonotypes between healthy human individuals. Overall study results and limits: Some clonotypes were shared by all four sorted-subset donors, while others were not shared. The non-shared ones had lower generation probabilities than the shared ones.

The CDR3 covers 16 residues. The germline V gene has CDR1 SEHNR and CDR2 FQNEAQ (reference sequence). Trimming at V came to 5 bases and at J to 6 bases, leaving 15 bases not matched to a gene. The repertoire was sequenced with immunoSEQ multiplex PCR; TCRdb's copy has only in-frame clones and lacks some. Counted here are some 2,500,000 clones, 93% occurring once; the ten biggest clones make up approximately 0.36%. In the case of this clone: Its antigen remains unidentified.

The source is a young man in good health. Some clones in this sample may be carry-over from other donors' samples. J is TRBJ2-7 and V is TRBV7-9; 8 bases match TRBD1. Sequenced material: naive CD4+ T cells from PBMCs. The subset denotes: CD45RA+ positively selected. The CDR3 DNA sequence: TGTGCCAGCAGCCGACCGCAGGGGGCGCAACGCGGCGAGCAGTACTTC. This translates into CASSRPQGAQRGEQYF.